The source of this T cell receptor (beta chain) is a study of cytomegalovirus exposure and HLA in healthy donors. Primers: 60 Vbeta forward and 13 Jbeta reverse. Sequencing used immunoSEQ multiplex PCR; TCRdb keeps in-frame clones, though not all of them. The sample contains 85,000 to 100,000 clones, approximately 80% of which appear only once. Study-wide findings and caveats: Later, an analysis found that common viral pathogens appeared to be linked with several of the most significant clusters. Researchers had no immune exposure information except CMV serostatus available. A later analysis revealed that TCR association rates differed between HLA loci, peaking at DRB1 and bottoming out at HLA-C.

Note on this clone: Its antigen is not known.

The J segment lost 9 bases and the V segment lost 3 bases, leaving 4 bases of the junction unmatched. This CDR3 region has 14 residues. Germline CDR1 WNHNN, CDR2 SYGVQD (reference sequence). V usage is TRBV10-1 and J usage is TRBJ2-1, with TRBD2 matching over 11 bases. Source material: PBMCs. This receptor was identified in a woman in her thirties or forties in good health and CMV-seropositive. The CDR3 nucleotides read TGCGCCAGCAGTGAAGCCGGGACTAGCGGTGAGCAGTTCTTC. Amino acid sequence: CASSEAGTSGEQFF.